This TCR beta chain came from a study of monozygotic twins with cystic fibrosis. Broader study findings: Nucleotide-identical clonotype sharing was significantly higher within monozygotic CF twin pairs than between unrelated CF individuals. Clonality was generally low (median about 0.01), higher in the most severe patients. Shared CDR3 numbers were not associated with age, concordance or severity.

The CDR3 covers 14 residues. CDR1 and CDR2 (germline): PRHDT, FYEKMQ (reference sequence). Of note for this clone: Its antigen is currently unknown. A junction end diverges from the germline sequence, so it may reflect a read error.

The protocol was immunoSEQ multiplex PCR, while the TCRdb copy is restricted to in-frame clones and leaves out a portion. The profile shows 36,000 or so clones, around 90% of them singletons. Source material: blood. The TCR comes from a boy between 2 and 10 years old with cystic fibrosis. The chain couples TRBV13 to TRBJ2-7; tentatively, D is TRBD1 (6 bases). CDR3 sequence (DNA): TGTGCCAGCAGCCTAGGCACAGGGAATAAAGGGCAGTACTTC. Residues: CASSLGTGNKGQYF. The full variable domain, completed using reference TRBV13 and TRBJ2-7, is AAGVIQSPRHLIKEKRETATLKCYPIPRHDTVYWYQQGPGQDPQFLISFYEKMQSDKGSIPDRFSAQQFSDYHSELNMSSLELGDSALYFCASSLGTGNKGQYFGPGTRLTVT.